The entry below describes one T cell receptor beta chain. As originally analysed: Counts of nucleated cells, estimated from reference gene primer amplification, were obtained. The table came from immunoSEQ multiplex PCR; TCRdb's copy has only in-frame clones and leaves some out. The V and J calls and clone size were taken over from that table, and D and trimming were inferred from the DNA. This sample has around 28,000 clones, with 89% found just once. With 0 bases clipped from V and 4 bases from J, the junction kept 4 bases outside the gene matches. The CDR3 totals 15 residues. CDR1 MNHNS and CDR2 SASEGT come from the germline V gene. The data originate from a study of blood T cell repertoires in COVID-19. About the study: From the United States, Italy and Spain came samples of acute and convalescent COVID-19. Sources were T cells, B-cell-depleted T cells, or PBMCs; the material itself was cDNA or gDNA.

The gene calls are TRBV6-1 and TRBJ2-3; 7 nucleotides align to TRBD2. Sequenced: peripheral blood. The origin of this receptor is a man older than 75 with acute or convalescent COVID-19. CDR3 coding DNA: TGTGCCAGCAGTGAAGCAGGGCGGGAGTCAGATACGCAGTATTTT. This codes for CASSEAGRESDTQYF.